Presented here are 18 T cell receptor beta chains from one specimen sequenced in a study of blood T cell repertoires in COVID-19. Generated by immunoSEQ multiplex PCR, the TCRdb table keeps only in-frame clones and is missing some. In the table there are about 13,000 clones, roughly 89% of which are singletons. Sample: peripheral blood. The receptors here all came from a human donor with active COVID-19. The donor label of this sample is uncertain.

The table lists this clone with a few counts. A junction end diverges from the germline sequence, so it may reflect a read error. The V and J genes are TRBV7-7 and TRBJ1-1; D ambiguous. Germline CDR1 is SSHAT and CDR2 is FNYEAQ (reference sequence). The length of the CDR3 is 13 residues. CDR3 protein: CASSLSINTEAFF. In DNA, the CDR3 is TGTGCTAGCAGCTTATCCATCAACACTGAAGCTTTCTTT.

The J gene is TRBJ1-2, the V gene TRBV3-1 (or the pseudogene TRBV3-2); TRBD1 matches 9 bases. V shed 0 bases and J 3 bases; nucleotides not matched to a gene: 2. The CDR3 has 15 amino acids. CDR1 is LGHDT, CDR2 YNNKEL, per germline (reference sequence). The CDR3 sequence: CASSQERTGDYGYTF. DNA for the CDR3: TGTGCCAGCAGCCAAGAAAGGACAGGGGACTATGGCTACACCTTC.

The rearrangement links TRBV19 to TRBJ1-4, with 7 positions matching TRBD1. The germline gives CDR1 LNHDA, CDR2 SQIVND (reference sequence). The J segment lost 4 bases and the V segment lost 3 bases, leaving 5 bases of the junction unmatched. The CDR3 runs to 15 residues. CDR3 sequence reads: CASSMGQTLNEKLFF. The CDR3 DNA follows: TGTGCCAGTAGTATGGGACAGACGCTTAATGAAAAACTGTTTTTT.

V gene TRBV18 combines with J gene TRBJ1-3; a possible D gene is TRBD1 (6 bases). V gave up 3 bases and J gave up 0 bases, with 12 bases separating them. There are 16 residues in the CDR3. Germline assignment: CDR1 KGHSH and CDR2 LQKENI. DNA for the CDR3: TGTGCCAGCTCACCCACAGGGCTGGCCTCTGGAAACACCATATATTTT. Protein sequence: CASSPTGLASGNTIYF.

This clone was picked up one time. The chain combines TRBV12-3 or TRBV12-4 with TRBJ2-5; weak D call: TRBD2 (5 bases). This CDR3 has 13 residues. Trimming pared 4 bases from V and 10 bases from J, leaving 16 bases between. This chain's CDR3 is CASSSVGNSGQYF. As DNA, the CDR3 is TGTGCCAGCAGTTCCGTCGGGAACAGTGGCCAGTACTTC.

The chain recombines TRBV27 with TRBJ2-7; 9 bases agree with TRBD1. Germline assignment: CDR1 MNHEY and CDR2 SMNVEV (reference sequence). The CDR3 contains 16 residues. Trimming cost V 3 bases and J 4 bases; bases outside gene matches: 10. The DNA of the CDR3 is TGTGCCAGCAGTTTTACAAGGACAGGGGTCATATACGAGCAGTACTTC. Translation: CASSFTRTGVIYEQYF.

The rearrangement uses TRBV30 and TRBJ1-2; D remains unclear. Germline CDR1 GTSNPN, CDR2 SVGIG (reference sequence). Trimming pared 4 bases from V and 2 bases from J, leaving 14 bases between. The CDR3 contains 14 residues. The CDR3 coding sequence is TGTGCCTGGACCCCCACCCCACAGAACTATGGCTACACCTTC. Amino acid sequence: CAWTPTPQNYGYTF.

This chain uses TRBV9 with TRBJ1-2, with TRBD1 matching 10 bases. Germline-derived CDR1 and CDR2 are SGDLS and YYNGEE. The CDR3 loop spans 14 amino acids. V was clipped by 3 bases and J by 8 bases; unmatched bases: 7. The CDR3 region has the DNA TGTGCCAGCAGCGATGACAGGGGGCGCAGGGGCTACACCTTC. The encoded protein is CASSDDRGRRGYTF. Full variable domain (outside the CDR3, taken from reference TRBV9 and TRBJ1-2): DSGVTQTPKHLITATGQRVTLRCSPRSGDLSVYWYQQSLDQGLQFLIQYYNGEERAKGNILERFSAQQFPDLHSELNLSSLELGDSALYFCASSDDRGRRGYTFGSGTRLTVV.

This chain uses TRBV5-5 with TRBJ2-5, with a possible D match to TRBD2 (6 bases). The V gene lost 5 bases and the J gene lost 0 bases, with 11 bases spanning the gap. The germline V gene encodes CDR1 SGHKS and CDR2 YYEKEE (reference sequence). The CDR3 has 14 residues. This CDR3 is CASRRGLDQETQYF. In DNA, the CDR3 is TGTGCCAGCAGACGGGGACTCGACCAAGAGACCCAGTACTTC.

This sequence joins TRBV2 and TRBJ1-3, with 9 bases matching TRBD1. CDR1 SNHLY and CDR2 FYNNEI come from the germline V gene. With 2 bases clipped from V and 1 base from J, the junction kept 6 bases outside the gene matches. There are 17 residues in the CDR3. CDR3 in amino acids: CASSERGQGNSGNTIYF. The CDR3 DNA follows: TGTGCCAGCAGTGAAAGGGGACAGGGAAATTCTGGAAACACCATATATTTT.

The CDR3 sequence is CASSYRQGGGYTF. CDR3 nucleotide sequence: TGTGCCAGCAGTTACAGACAGGGCGGAGGCTACACCTTC. The chain carries TRBV27 and TRBJ1-2; 7 bases are a match to TRBD1. The CDR3 contains 13 residues. V lost 4 bases to trimming and J lost 8 bases; unmatched junction nucleotides: 7. Germline values: CDR1 MNHEY, CDR2 SMNVEV (reference sequence).

The chain uses TRBV7-9 and TRBJ2-5; tentative D call: TRBD1 (5 bases). Germline CDR1 and CDR2: SEHNR and FQNEAQ (reference sequence). The CDR3 is 16 residues long. V lost 4 bases to trimming and J lost 1 base, with 16 bases between them. Here the CDR3 reads CASSSGNHDVQETQYF. CDR3 nucleotide sequence: TGTGCCAGCAGCTCAGGGAACCATGACGTCCAAGAGACCCAGTACTTC.

The chain links TRBV5-5 to TRBJ2-7; D perhaps matches TRBD1 (6 bases). V lost 5 bases to trimming and J lost 0 bases, with 12 bases between them. Germline V gene lookup returns CDR1 SGHKS and CDR2 YYEKEE (reference sequence). CDR3 length: 14 residues. The chain's CDR3 is CASSFQGSSYEQYF. CDR3 nucleotides: TGTGCCAGCAGTTTTCAGGGGTCCTCCTACGAGCAGTACTTC.

This chain uses TRBV7-2 with TRBJ1-4, with 9 nucleotides matching TRBD1. The trim removed 3 bases at V and 7 bases at J, leaving 6 bases unmatched. Germline values: CDR1 SGHTA, CDR2 FQGNSA. The CDR3 extends over 15 amino acids. DNA for the CDR3: TGTGCCAGCAGCTTGCAACAGGGGGCTGGTGAAAAACTGTTTTTT. Its translation is CASSLQQGAGEKLFF.

This clone has a single count. The chain recombines TRBV6-4 with TRBJ2-5; 10 positions agree with TRBD2. The CDR3 has 15 amino acids. In germline, CDR1 is MRHNA, CDR2 SNTAGT. The V segment lost 4 bases and the J segment 5 bases; nucleotides outside the gene matches: 7. The chain's CDR3 is CASSAAAGGLETQYF. The CDR3 DNA reads TGTGCCAGCAGTGCTGCAGCGGGGGGGCTGGAGACCCAGTACTTC.

CDR3 sequence (DNA): TGTGCCAGTACCCAATACTCTGCCCCCTTCAATCAGCCCCAGCATTTT. It encodes CASTQYSAPFNQPQHF. This sequence joins TRBV19 and TRBJ1-5, with unresolved D. Germline CDR1 LNHDA, CDR2 SQIVND (reference sequence). V dropped 7 bases and J dropped 3 bases, with 19 bases sitting between them. This CDR3 comprises 16 residues.

This clone qualifies as medium-sized. The chain couples TRBV7-9 to TRBJ1-5; 7 nucleotides match TRBD1. Germline trimming cut 0 bases from V and 4 bases from J; bases unmatched to any gene: 0. There are 14 residues in the CDR3. Germline V gives CDR1 SEHNR, CDR2 FQNEAQ (reference sequence). This chain's CDR3 is CASSLATGNQPQHF. CDR3 DNA: TGTGCCAGCAGCTTAGCGACAGGGAATCAGCCCCAGCATTTT. Full variable domain (outside the CDR3, taken from reference TRBV7-9 and TRBJ1-5): DTGVSQNPRHKITKRGQNVTFRCDPISEHNRLYWYRQTLGQGPEFLTYFQNEAQLEKSRLLSDRFSAERPKGSFSTLEIQRTEQGDSAMYLCASSLATGNQPQHFGDGTRLSIL.

The chain combines TRBV7-2 with TRBJ2-7; the D gene is possibly TRBD1 (6 bases). Per the germline V gene, CDR1 is SGHTA and CDR2 is FQGNSA. This CDR3 is 13 amino acids long. V lost 5 bases, J lost 3 bases, and 11 bases lay in between. The CDR3 spells CASSREDSYEQYF. CDR3 in DNA: TGTGCCAGCAGCCGAGAGGACAGCTACGAGCAGTACTTC.